This TCR beta chain was recorded in a study of blood T cell repertoires in COVID-19. At the level of the study: Sites across the United States, Italy and Spain contributed samples from acute and convalescent COVID-19. The cDNA or gDNA used as material had been derived from T cells, B-cell-depleted T cells, or PBMCs.

The repertoire was sequenced with immunoSEQ multiplex PCR; TCRdb's copy has only in-frame clones and lacks some. The sample yields 200,000 to 250,000 clones, approximately 80% seen once. This CDR3 contains 20 residues. Germline CDR1 reads MNHEY; CDR2 reads SMNVEV (reference sequence). V lost 5 bases and J lost 0; bases outside the gene matches: 17. Sequences were obtained from peripheral blood. The TCR sequence derives from a man aged 30-40 years who had recovered from COVID-19. The chain joins TRBV27 to TRBJ2-1, with TRBD2 matching over 9 bases. The CDR3 coding sequence is TGTGCCAGCAGTCCGAGAGGGACTAGCAATTTACCTTACTCCTACAATGAGCAGTTCTTC. This codes for CASSPRGTSNLPYSYNEQFF.